This TCR beta chain was sequenced in a study of CD8 T cells in ankylosing spondylitis. TCRdb ran MiXCR on the 5' RACE reads and lists one entry per CDR3 protein. Here the sample spans under 300,000 distinct CDR3 sequences, approximately 11% being singletons. The sample holds many counts of this clonotype. The CDR3 totals 14 residues. Germline V CDR1 and CDR2: SGHRS, YFSETQ. V lost 0 bases, J lost 3 bases, and 6 bases lay in between. Material for sequencing was blood, either unsorted or a sorted T cell fraction (not recorded which). This receptor was obtained from a male donor with ankylosing spondylitis or in good health (not recorded which). The V gene is TRBV5-1, the J gene TRBJ2-2, with D possibly matching TRBD2 (5 bases). The CDR3, as DNA: TGCGCCAGCAGCTTGGCCGGGGACACCGGGGAGCTGTTTTTT. This translates into CASSLAGDTGELFF.